This TCR beta chain derives from a study of Ad26.COV2.S vaccination and SARS-CoV-2 variants. About the study: Intramuscular Ad26.COV2.S at 5x10^10 or 1x10^11 viral particles. Findings of the study overall: Possible underestimation of total T cell responses by the TCR breadth and depth analyses was noted. The placebo group had lower spike-specific TCR breadth than the vaccine recipients did.

V dropped 1 base and J dropped 1 base, with 6 bases sitting between them. The CDR3 is 15 residues long. Germline lookup yields CDR1 SGDLS and CDR2 YYNGEE. Clones were sequenced by immunoSEQ multiplex PCR, and TCRdb holds only the in-frame ones, with some missing. This sample has 400,000 to 500,000 clones, with approximately 92% found just once. The sample's treatment: roughly 18 received Ad26.COV2.S at low or high dose, single or two shots; roughly 5 received placebo; per-sample allocation not given. At day 63 after the first vaccine or placebo injection, samples were drawn. Vaccination employed an Ad26 vector expressing the Wuhan-strain SARS-CoV-2 spike. Regarding this clone: Antigen specificity is unknown.

The sample consisted of peripheral blood, taken in a trial of Ad26.COV2.S vaccine versus placebo. J is TRBJ2-6 and V is TRBV9, with a possible D match to TRBD2 (5 bases). The source is a person aged 18-60 years who received the Ad26.COV2.S COVID-19 vaccine or a placebo. The CDR3 nucleotides are TGTGCCAGCAGCGTACCGGGATCTGGGGCCAACGTCCTGACTTTC. Its protein product is CASSVPGSGANVLTF. Full variable domain (rest looked up from reference TRBV9 and TRBJ2-6): DSGVTQTPKHLITATGQRVTLRCSPRSGDLSVYWYQQSLDQGLQFLIQYYNGEERAKGNILERFSAQQFPDLHSELNLSSLELGDSALYFCASSVPGSGANVLTFGAGSRLTVL.